This TCR beta chain was found in a study of shared clonotypes between healthy human individuals. Study-wide context: Each donor's CD8 memory used one plate, CD8 naive two, each CD4 subset three.

CD8 cells classed as naive were CD45RO-negative and positively selected for CCR7, excluding terminally differentiated effector memory CD45RA+ cells. Germline CDR1 MNHEY, CDR2 SMNVEV (reference sequence). The CDR3 loop spans 14 amino acids. V lost 7 bases and J 9 bases, leaving 19 bases between the germline ends. Libraries were prepared by immunoSEQ multiplex PCR; TCRdb keeps only in-frame clonotypes and omits some of them. The data contain about 2 million clones, about 95% of them singletons. Material: naive CD8+ T cells sorted from blood. This chain links TRBV27 with TRBJ1-5; D may be TRBD1 (5 bases). The sequence derives from a man aged 18 to 30 in good health. The CDR3 region has the DNA TGTGCCAGCACCGGCGGGGGACCGGGCGGGCCCCAGCATTTT. Its protein product is CASTGGGPGGPQHF.